The sequence of this T cell receptor beta chain was determined in a study of blood T cell repertoires in COVID-19. Study in general: Both acute and convalescent COVID-19 samples were obtained from the United States, Italy and Spain. The analysed material was cDNA or gDNA that came from T cells, B-cell-depleted T cells, or PBMCs.

The Seattle patients, enrolled during active infection, were followed longitudinally. V gave up 6 bases and J gave up 0 bases, with 15 bases separating them. The CDR3 is made up of 16 amino acids. Germline CDR1 and CDR2: SGHVS and FQNEAQ. In the authors' methods: Quantification of nucleated cells was approximated via reference gene primer amplification. TCRdb's table, derived via immunoSEQ multiplex PCR, lists solely in-frame clones and lacks some. Clone size and the V and J calls come from that table; the DNA yielded D and trimming. The sample contains 100,000 or so clones, 80% to 95% of which appear only once.

This sequence was found in a woman between 50 and 59 years old with COVID-19, enrolled during active disease. The chain employs TRBV7-8 and TRBJ1-3; weak D call: TRBD1 (6 bases). The sequenced material came from peripheral blood. CDR3 in DNA: TGTGCCAGCAGGCTACAGGGAGCGGCCTCTGGAAACACCATATATTTT. This codes for CASRLQGAASGNTIYF. Complete variable domain (other parts from reference TRBV7-8 and TRBJ1-3): GAGVSQSPRYKVAKRGQDVALRCDPISGHVSLFWYQQALGQGPEFLTYFQNEAQLDKSGLPSDRFFAERPEGSVSTLKIQRTQQEDSAVYLCASRLQGAASGNTIYFGEGSWLTVV.